This T cell receptor beta chain emerged from a study of glioma-infiltrating T cells. Study information: Low-grade gliomas were grade II; glioblastomas were grade IV at initial diagnosis. Glioma patients had dexamethasone for six or fewer days before surgery. Study outcomes and limitations: Only very few CDR3 sequences appeared in both tissue and blood.

The V gene lost 5 bases and the J gene lost 5 bases, with 15 bases spanning the gap. The germline V gene encodes CDR1 MDHEN and CDR2 SYDVKM. There are 14 residues in the CDR3. Using RNA template, CDR3s of TCR alpha and beta were amplified with iRepertoire arm-PCR. TCRdb itself ran the multiplex PCR reads through MiXCR, one entry per CDR3 protein. The sample carries about 400,000 distinct CDR3 sequences, more than 35% recorded once. This clonotype was observed a few times. Its matching antigen is unknown. This chain links TRBV28 with TRBJ1-2; D perhaps matches TRBD1 (5 bases). This TCR derives from a human donor with low-grade glioma or glioblastoma, undergoing nonglioma brain surgery, or in good health (not recorded which). Sequenced: glioma tissue, nonneoplastic brain tissue, or PBMCs (not recorded which). The CDR3 here is CASSPTDSGYGYTF. For the CDR3, the DNA is TGTGCCAGCAGTCCAACCGACAGTGGGTATGGCTACACCTTC.